This T cell receptor (beta chain) comes out of a study of T cells in Graves' hyperthyroidism and ophthalmopathy. This clonotype was detected a few times. Germline V lookup: CDR1 SGHRS, CDR2 YFSETQ. The trim removed 1 base at V and 5 bases at J, leaving 7 bases unmatched. The CDR3 has 16 residues. RNA transcripts gave rise to amplified TCR beta CDR3 regions. Initially, a first-round RT-PCR of the TCR CDR3 employed the HTBI primer set. TCRdb fed the multiplex PCR reads into MiXCR, producing one record per CDR3 protein. The table has about 210,000 distinct CDR3 sequences, 15% to 20% seen once. Input material: blood. The clonotype originates from a man between 50 and 59 years old with Graves' hyperthyroidism. The genes are TRBV5-1 and TRBJ2-5; 11 nucleotides align to TRBD2. The CDR3 here is CASSLRELAGVETQYF. The CDR3, as DNA: TGCGCCAGCAGCTTGAGAGAACTAGCGGGAGTGGAGACCCAGTACTTC.